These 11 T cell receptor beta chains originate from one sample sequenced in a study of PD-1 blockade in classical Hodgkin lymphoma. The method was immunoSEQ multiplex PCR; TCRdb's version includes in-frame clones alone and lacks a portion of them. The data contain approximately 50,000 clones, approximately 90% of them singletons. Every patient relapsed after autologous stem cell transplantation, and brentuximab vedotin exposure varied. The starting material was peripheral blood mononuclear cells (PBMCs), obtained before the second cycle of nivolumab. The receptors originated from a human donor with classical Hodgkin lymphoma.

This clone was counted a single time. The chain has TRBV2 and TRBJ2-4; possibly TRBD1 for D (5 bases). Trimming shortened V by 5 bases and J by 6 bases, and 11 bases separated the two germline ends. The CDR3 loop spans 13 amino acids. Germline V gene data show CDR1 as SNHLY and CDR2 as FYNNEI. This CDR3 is CASSQGTGNIQYF. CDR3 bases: TGTGCCAGCAGTCAGGGTACGGGAAACATTCAGTACTTC.

The DNA for the CDR3 is TGCGCCAGCAGCTTGGTGCCGGGACTAGGGGGCACAGATACGCAGTATTTT. Translating it yields CASSLVPGLGGTDTQYF. The V and J genes are TRBV5-1 and TRBJ2-3; 8 positions agree with TRBD2. The germline V gene encodes CDR1 SGHRS and CDR2 YFSETQ. Trimming took 0 bases from V and 1 from J; bases not matched to a gene: 7. The CDR3 extends over 17 amino acids.

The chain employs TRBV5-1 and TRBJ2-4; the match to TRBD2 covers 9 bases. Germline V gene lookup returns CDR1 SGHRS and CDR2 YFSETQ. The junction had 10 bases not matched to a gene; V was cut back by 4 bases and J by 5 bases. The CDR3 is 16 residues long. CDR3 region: CASSPSVRGGQNIQYF. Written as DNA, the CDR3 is TGCGCCAGCAGCCCCTCCGTGCGGGGGGGACAAAACATTCAGTACTTC. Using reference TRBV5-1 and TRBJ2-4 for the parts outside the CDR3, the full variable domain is KAGVTQTPRYLIKTRGQQVTLSCSPISGHRSVSWYQQTPGQGLQFLFEYFSETQRNKGNFPGRFSGRQFSNSRSEMNVSTLELGDSALYLCASSPSVRGGQNIQYFGAGTRLSVL.

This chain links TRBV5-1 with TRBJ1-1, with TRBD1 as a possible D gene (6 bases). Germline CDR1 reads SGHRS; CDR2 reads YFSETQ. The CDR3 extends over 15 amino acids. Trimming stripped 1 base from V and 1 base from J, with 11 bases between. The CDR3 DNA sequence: TGCGCCAGCAGCTTGACAGGGAGGGAGAACACTGAAGCTTTCTTT. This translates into CASSLTGRENTEAFF. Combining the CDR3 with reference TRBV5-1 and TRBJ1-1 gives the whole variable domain KAGVTQTPRYLIKTRGQQVTLSCSPISGHRSVSWYQQTPGQGLQFLFEYFSETQRNKGNFPGRFSGRQFSNSRSEMNVSTLELGDSALYLCASSLTGRENTEAFFGQGTRLTVV.

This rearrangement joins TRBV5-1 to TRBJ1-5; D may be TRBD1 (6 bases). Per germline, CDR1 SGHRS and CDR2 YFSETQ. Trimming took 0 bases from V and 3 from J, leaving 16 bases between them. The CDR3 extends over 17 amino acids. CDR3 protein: CASSLAPSDRSNQPQHF. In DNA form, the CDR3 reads TGCGCCAGCAGCTTGGCACCCAGTGACAGGTCCAATCAGCCCCAGCATTTT.

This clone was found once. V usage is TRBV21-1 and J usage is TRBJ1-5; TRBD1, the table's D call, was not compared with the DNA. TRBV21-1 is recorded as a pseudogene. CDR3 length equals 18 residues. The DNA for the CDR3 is TGTGCCAGCAGCCCACGGACAGAGCTAGACCCCAGCAATCAGCCCCAGCATTTT. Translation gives CASSPRTELDPSNQPQHF.

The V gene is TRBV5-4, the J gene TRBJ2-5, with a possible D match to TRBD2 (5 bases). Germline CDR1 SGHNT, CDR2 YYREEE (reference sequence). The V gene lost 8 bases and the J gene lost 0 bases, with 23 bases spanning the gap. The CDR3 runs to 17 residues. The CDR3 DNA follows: TGTGCCAGTCAGAACAATGACCCTGGGGAGTACCAAGAGACCCAGTACTTC. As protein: CASQNNDPGEYQETQYF.

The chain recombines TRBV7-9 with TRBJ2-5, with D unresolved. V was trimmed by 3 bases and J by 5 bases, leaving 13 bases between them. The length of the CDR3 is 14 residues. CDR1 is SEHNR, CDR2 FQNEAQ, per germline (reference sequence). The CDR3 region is CASSFLLDSETQYF. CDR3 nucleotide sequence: TGTGCCAGCAGCTTCCTTTTAGATAGTGAGACCCAGTACTTC.

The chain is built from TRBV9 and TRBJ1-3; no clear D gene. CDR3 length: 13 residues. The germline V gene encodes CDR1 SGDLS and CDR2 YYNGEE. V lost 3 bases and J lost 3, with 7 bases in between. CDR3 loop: CASSADYGNTIYF. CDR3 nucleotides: TGTGCCAGCAGCGCAGATTATGGAAACACCATATATTTT.

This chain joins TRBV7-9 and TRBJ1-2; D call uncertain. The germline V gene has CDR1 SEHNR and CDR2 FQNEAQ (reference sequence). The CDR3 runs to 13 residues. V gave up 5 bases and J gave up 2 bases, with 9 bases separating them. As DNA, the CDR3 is TGTGCCAGCAGCCCGACGGTGAACTATGGCTACACCTTC. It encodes CASSPTVNYGYTF.

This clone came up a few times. CDR3 residues: CASITWGIEETQYF. DNA for the CDR3: TGTGCCAGCATCACTTGGGGAATAGAGGAGACCCAGTACTTC. The chain employs TRBV5-6 and TRBJ2-5; D call uncertain. Germline V gene sequence: CDR1 SGHDT, CDR2 YYEEEE. The germline V and J ends were trimmed by 6 bases and 5 bases, with 17 bases remaining between them. The CDR3 loop spans 14 amino acids.